This passage covers 10 T cell receptor beta chains from one sample sequenced in a study of blood T cell repertoires in COVID-19. Clones were read by immunoSEQ multiplex PCR, and TCRdb kept only the in-frame ones, dropping some. The data contain approximately 220,000 clones, about four fifths of them seen just once; the ten biggest clones take up approximately 4%. The sequenced sample was PBMCs or T cells enriched from blood (not recorded which). These receptors were obtained from a middle-aged woman who had been exposed to COVID-19.

V is TRBV7-6 and J is TRBJ1-3; possible D gene TRBD1, 5 bases. The V end was cut by 5 bases, the J end by 0 bases, with 23 bases between. The CDR3 totals 19 residues. The germline CDR1 and CDR2 sequences are SGHVS and FNYEAQ. The CDR3 nucleotides are TGTGCCAGCAGCCCCGGCGTCAGGGCCGGCTGGAGCTCTGGAAACACCATATATTTT. Protein: CASSPGVRAGWSSGNTIYF.

This clone was seen once. This chain joins TRBV18 and TRBJ1-3; 7 bases line up with TRBD1. Per the germline V gene, CDR1 is KGHSH and CDR2 is LQKENI. The J segment lost 3 bases and the V segment lost 3 bases, leaving 5 bases of the junction unmatched. This CDR3 is 15 amino acids long. In DNA, the CDR3 is TGTGCCAGCTCACCGACAGGGAGATATGGAAACACCATATATTTT. As protein: CASSPTGRYGNTIYF.

The chain carries TRBV6-1 and TRBJ1-1; unclear D gene. CDR3 length: 13 residues. Germline V gene lookup returns CDR1 MNHNS and CDR2 SASEGT. With 3 bases removed from V and 2 bases from J, the gap between germline ends came to 7 bases. CDR3 in DNA: TGTGCCAGCAGTGATTTGTCAAACACTGAAGCTTTCTTT. The encoded protein is CASSDLSNTEAFF.

The V gene is TRBV27, the J gene TRBJ2-3; D unclear. V lost 2 bases and J 4 bases, leaving 7 bases between the germline ends. The germline V gene encodes CDR1 MNHEY and CDR2 SMNVEV (reference sequence). CDR3 size: 13 residues. The DNA of the CDR3 is TGTGCCAGCAGTTTAGTCTACTCAGATACGCAGTATTTT. Translation gives CASSLVYSDTQYF.

The rearrangement links TRBV27 to TRBJ1-4; D call uncertain. The CDR3 is 14 residues long. Germline V gives CDR1 MNHEY, CDR2 SMNVEV (reference sequence). V was cut by 3 bases and J by 5 bases, with 10 bases left in between. CDR3 in DNA: TGTGCCAGCAGTTTTTGGGGAGAAAATGAAAAACTGTTTTTT. Amino acid sequence: CASSFWGENEKLFF. Full variable domain (outside the CDR3, taken from reference TRBV27 and TRBJ1-4): EAQVTQNPRYLITVTGKKLTVTCSQNMNHEYMSWYRQDPGLGLRQIYYSMNVEVTDKGDVPEGYKVSRKEKRNFPLILESPSPNQTSLYFCASSFWGENEKLFFGSGTQLSVL.

The table lists this clone with a count of one. The CDR3 DNA sequence: TGTGCCAGCAGCTTCCCTACTTCCGACAGCTCCATGAACACTGAAGCTTTCTTT. Translated, it gives CASSFPTSDSSMNTEAFF. The genes are TRBV11-2 and TRBJ1-1, with TRBD1 as a possible D gene (5 bases). The CDR3 covers 18 residues. CDR1 and CDR2 from the germline V gene are SGHAT and FQNNGV. Trimming removed 3 bases from V and 0 bases from J, with 20 bases in between. Filled out from reference TRBV11-2 and TRBJ1-1, the complete variable domain reads EAGVAQSPRYKIIEKRQSVAFWCNPISGHATLYWYQQILGQGPKLLIQFQNNGVVDDSQLPKDRFSAERLKGVDSTLKIQPAKLEDSAVYLCASSFPTSDSSMNTEAFFGQGTRLTVV.

The V and J genes are TRBV6-2 or TRBV6-3 and TRBJ1-6, with 8 bases matching TRBD1. The germline V gene encodes CDR1 MNHEY and CDR2 SVGEGT. Trimming cost V 6 bases and J 7 bases; bases outside gene matches: 5. The CDR3 is 14 residues long. CDR3 sequence (DNA): TGTGCCAGCAGCAGGACAGGGAAAAATTCACCCCTCCACTTT. Translation gives CASSRTGKNSPLHF.

The chain has TRBV6-2 or TRBV6-3 and TRBJ1-1, with D possibly being TRBD1 (5 bases). The ends were cut back, 5 bases at V and 1 base at J, with 11 bases in the middle. The CDR3 totals 14 residues. Germline V gene sequence: CDR1 MNHEY, CDR2 SVGEGT. This CDR3 reads CASSRSGGNTEAFF. The DNA for the CDR3 is TGTGCCAGCAGTAGGTCGGGGGGGAACACTGAAGCTTTCTTT.

The rearrangement links TRBV29-1 to TRBJ1-1, with D tentatively TRBD1 (6 bases). Germline-derived CDR1 and CDR2 are SQVTM and ANQGSEA. This CDR3 is 14 amino acids long. V was pared by 6 bases and J by 6 bases, with 20 bases between. CDR3 region: CSVGWGRGTPEAFF. As DNA, the CDR3 is TGCAGCGTCGGTTGGGGCAGGGGAACCCCTGAAGCTTTCTTT.

The genes are TRBV6-5 and TRBJ1-1, with a possible D match to TRBD1 (5 bases). V lost 4 bases and J 4 bases, leaving 16 bases between the germline ends. This CDR3 spans 15 amino acids. Germline V gene sequence: CDR1 MNHEY, CDR2 SVGAGI. The CDR3 DNA reads TGTGCCAGCAGTTCCATCCCGGACACCGGCACTGAAGCTTTCTTT. Its translation is CASSSIPDTGTEAFF.